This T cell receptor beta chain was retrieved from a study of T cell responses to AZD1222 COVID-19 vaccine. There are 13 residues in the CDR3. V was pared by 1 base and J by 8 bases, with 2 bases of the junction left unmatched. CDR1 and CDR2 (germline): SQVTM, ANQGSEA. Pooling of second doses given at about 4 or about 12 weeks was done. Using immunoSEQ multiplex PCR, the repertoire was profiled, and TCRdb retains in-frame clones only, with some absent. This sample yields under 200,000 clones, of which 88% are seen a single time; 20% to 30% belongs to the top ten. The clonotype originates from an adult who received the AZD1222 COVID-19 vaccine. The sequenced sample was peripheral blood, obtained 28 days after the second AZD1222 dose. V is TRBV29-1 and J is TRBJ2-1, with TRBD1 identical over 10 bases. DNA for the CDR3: TGCAGCGTTGAAGGACAGGGGGCCTATGAGCAGTTCTTC. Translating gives CSVEGQGAYEQFF.